This T cell receptor (beta chain) was retrieved from a study of CXCR3-negative and CXCR3-positive naive CD8 T cells. Libraries of TRB cDNA were made by 5' RACE and carried UMIs. TCRdb reanalyzed the 5' RACE reads and collapses them to one entry per CDR3 protein, without DNA. This sample's table has about 90,000 distinct CDR3 sequences. CD8+ T cell subsets were each sorted in triplicate, about 330,000 cells apiece. CDR1 and CDR2 from the germline V gene are MDHEN and SYDVKM. The CDR3 is 12 amino acids. The chain is built from TRBV28 and TRBJ2-7; TCRdb's D call, TRBD1, is unchecked because there is no DNA. Sequences were obtained from naive CXCR3- CD8+ T cells from blood. The subset here: CD45RO-CCR7+CD27+CD95- naive CD8+ T cells lacking CXCR3 (TNR3-). The TCR comes from a human donor in good health. Some clones in this sample may be carry-over from other donors' samples. Here the CDR3 reads CASSFPGYEQYF.